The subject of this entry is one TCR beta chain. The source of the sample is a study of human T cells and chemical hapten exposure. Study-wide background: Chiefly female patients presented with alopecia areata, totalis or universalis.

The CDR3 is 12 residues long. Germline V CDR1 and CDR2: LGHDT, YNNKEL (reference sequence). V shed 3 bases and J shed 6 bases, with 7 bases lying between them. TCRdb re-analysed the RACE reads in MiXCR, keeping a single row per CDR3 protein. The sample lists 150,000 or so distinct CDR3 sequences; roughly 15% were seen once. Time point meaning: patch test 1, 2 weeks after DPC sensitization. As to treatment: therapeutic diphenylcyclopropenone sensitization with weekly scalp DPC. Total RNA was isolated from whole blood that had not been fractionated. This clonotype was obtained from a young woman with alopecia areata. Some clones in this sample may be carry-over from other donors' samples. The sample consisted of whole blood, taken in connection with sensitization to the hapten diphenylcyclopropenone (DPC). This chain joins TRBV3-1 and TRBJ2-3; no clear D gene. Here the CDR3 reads CASSQAWDTQYF. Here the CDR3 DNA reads TGTGCCAGCAGCCAGGCTTGGGATACGCAGTATTTT.